One T cell receptor beta chain is described in this entry. The CDR3 runs 12 residues. In germline, CDR1 is SQVTM, CDR2 ANQGSEA. V shed 8 bases and J shed 3 bases, with 11 bases lying between them. A multiplex PCR was run with 60 Vbeta primers and 13 Jbeta primers. The assay was immunoSEQ multiplex PCR, and TCRdb's table has in-frame clones only and misses some. The sample lists roughly 67,000 clones; roughly 80% were seen once. The sample belongs to a study of cytomegalovirus exposure and HLA in healthy donors. The source material was PBMCs. The sequence was collected from a woman between 25 and 40 years old in good health and CMV-seronegative. The chain joins TRBV29-1 to TRBJ2-1; D gene unclear. The CDR3 nucleotides read TGCAGCACCGAGGCCCACTACAATGAGCAGTTCTTC. Translated: CSTEAHYNEQFF.